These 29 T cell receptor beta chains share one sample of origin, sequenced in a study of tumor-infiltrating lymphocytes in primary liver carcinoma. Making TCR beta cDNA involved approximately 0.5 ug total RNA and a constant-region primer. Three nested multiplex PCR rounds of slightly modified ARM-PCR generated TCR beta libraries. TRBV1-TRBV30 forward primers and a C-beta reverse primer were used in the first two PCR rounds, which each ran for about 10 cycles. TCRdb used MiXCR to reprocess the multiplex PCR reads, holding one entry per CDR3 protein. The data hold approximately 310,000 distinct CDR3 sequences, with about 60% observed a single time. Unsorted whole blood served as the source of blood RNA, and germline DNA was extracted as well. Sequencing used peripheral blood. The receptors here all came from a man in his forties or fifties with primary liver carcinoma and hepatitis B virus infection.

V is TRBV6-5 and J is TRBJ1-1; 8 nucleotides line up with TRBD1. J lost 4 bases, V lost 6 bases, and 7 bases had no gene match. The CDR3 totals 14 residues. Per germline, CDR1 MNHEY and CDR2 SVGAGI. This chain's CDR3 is CASSNQGAITEAFF. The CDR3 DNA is TGTGCCAGCAGCAATCAGGGGGCGATCACTGAAGCTTTCTTT.

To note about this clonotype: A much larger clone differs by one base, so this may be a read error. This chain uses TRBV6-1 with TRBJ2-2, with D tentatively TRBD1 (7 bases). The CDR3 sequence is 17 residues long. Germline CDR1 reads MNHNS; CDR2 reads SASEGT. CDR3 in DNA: TGTGCCATCAGTGTAACCCCCGGCAGGGGGGCGGTCGGGGAGCTGTTTTTT. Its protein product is CAISVTPGRGAVGELFF.

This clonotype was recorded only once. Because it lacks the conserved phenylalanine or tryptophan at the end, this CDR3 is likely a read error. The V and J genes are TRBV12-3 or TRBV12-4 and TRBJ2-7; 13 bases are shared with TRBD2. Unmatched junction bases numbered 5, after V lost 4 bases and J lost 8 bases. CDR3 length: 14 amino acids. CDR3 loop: CASSSGLAGAKQYS. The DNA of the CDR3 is TGTGCCAGCAGTTCAGGACTAGCGGGAGCTAAGCAGTACTCC.

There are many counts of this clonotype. CDR3: CASSFEREEYREQFF. Written as DNA, the CDR3 is TGTGCCAGCAGCTTCGAGCGGGAGGAGTACAGGGAGCAGTTCTTC. The gene calls are TRBV11-2 and TRBJ2-1; 9 bases align to TRBD2. The CDR3 contains 15 residues. J gave up 10 bases and V 3 bases, and 10 bases lay outside the gene matches. The germline CDR1 and CDR2 sequences are SGHAT and FQNNGV.

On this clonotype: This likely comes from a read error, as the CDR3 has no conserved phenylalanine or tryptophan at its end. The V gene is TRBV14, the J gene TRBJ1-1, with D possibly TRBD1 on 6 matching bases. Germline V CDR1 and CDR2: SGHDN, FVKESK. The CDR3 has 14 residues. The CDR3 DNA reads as TGTGCCAGTAGCCAAGGACAGATAAACACTGAAGCTTTCCTT. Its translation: CASSQGQINTEAFL.

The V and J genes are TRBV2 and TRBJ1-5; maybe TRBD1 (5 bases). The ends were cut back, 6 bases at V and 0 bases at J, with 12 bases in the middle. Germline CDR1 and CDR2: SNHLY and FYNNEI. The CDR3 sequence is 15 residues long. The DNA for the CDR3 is TGTGCCAGCAGGAGGGGCCGGGGTAGCAATCAGCCCCAGCATTTT. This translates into CASRRGRGSNQPQHF.

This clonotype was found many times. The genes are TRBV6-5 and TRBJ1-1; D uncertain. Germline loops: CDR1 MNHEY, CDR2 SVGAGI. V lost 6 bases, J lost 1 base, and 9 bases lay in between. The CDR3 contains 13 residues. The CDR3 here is CASSRHRNTEAFF. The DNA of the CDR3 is TGTGCCAGCAGCCGACACAGGAACACTGAAGCTTTCTTT.

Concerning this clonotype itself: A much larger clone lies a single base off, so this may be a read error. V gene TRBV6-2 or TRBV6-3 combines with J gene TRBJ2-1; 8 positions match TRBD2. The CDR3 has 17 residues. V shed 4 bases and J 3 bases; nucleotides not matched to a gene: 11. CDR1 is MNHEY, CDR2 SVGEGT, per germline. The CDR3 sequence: CASSSPFGLAVYNEQFF. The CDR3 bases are TGTGCCAGCAGTTCCCCGTTTGGACTAGCCGTCTACAATGAGCAGTTCTTC.

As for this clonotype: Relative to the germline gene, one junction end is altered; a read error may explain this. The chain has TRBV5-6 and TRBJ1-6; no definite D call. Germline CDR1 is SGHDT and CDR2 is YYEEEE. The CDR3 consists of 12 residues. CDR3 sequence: CASSLYNSPLQF. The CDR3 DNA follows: TGTGCCAGCAGCTTATACAATTCACCCCTCCAATTT.

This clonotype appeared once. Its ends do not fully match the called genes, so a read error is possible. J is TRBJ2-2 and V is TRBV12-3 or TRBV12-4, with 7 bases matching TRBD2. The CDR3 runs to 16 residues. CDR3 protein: CASSLGNGRNIGELFF. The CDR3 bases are TGTGCCAGCAGTTTAGGTAACGGGAGGAACATCGGGGAGCTGTTTTTT.

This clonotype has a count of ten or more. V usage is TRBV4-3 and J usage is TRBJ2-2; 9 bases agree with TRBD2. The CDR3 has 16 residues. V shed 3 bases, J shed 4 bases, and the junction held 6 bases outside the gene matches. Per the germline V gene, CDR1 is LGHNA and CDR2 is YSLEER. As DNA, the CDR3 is TGCGCCAGCAGCCACTTAGCGGGAGTGAGCACCGGGGAGCTGTTTTTT. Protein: CASSHLAGVSTGELFF.

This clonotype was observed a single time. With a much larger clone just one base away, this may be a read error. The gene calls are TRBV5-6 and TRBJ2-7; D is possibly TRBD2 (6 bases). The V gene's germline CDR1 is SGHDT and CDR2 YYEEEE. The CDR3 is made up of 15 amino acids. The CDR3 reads CASTPRRGRTYGQYF. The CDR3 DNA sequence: TGTGCCAGCACCCCCCGGCGGGGAAGGACCTACGGGCAGTACTTC.

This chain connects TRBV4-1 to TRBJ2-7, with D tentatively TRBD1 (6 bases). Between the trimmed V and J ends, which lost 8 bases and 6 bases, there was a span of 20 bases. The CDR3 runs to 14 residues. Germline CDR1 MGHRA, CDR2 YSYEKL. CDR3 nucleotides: TGCGCCAGCCGCCTCCGGACAGAAAACTGCGAGCAGTACTTC. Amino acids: CASRLRTENCEQYF.

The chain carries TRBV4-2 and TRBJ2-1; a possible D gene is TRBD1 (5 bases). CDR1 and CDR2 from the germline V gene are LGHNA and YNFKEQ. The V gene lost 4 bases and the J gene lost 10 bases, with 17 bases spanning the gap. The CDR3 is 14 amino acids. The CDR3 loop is CASSRGARAYEQFF. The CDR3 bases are TGTGCCAGCAGCCGGGGCGCCCGGGCCTACGAGCAGTTCTTC.

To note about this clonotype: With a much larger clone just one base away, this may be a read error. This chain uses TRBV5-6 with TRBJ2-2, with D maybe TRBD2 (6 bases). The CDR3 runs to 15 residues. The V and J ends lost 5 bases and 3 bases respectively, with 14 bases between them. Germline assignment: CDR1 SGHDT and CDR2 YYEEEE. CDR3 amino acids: CASRAWDSHTGELFF. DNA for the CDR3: TGTGCCAGCAGAGCCTGGGACTCCCACACCGGGGAGCTGTTTTTT.

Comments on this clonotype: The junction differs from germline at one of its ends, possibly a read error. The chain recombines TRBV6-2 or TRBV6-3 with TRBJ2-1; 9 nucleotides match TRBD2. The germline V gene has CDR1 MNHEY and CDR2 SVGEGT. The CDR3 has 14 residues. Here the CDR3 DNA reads TGTGCCAGCAGTGTGGGACTAGCTGGCTATGAGCAGTCCTTC. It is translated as CASSVGLAGYEQSF.

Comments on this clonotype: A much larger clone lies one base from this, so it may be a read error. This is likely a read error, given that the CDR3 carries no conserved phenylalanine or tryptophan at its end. The CDR3 loop is CASSLNRELQHY. The CDR3 region has the DNA TGTGCCAGCAGTCTCAACAGGGAACTACAGCATTAT. This chain joins TRBV12-3 or TRBV12-4 and TRBJ1-5, with a weak D call TRBD1 (6 bases). This CDR3 has 12 amino acids. V lost 5 bases and J lost 13, with 15 bases in between.

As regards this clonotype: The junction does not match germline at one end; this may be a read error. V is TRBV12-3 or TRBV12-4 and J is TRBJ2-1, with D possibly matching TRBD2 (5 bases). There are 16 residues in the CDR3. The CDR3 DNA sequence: TGTGCCAACAGTTTACGGGGAATATACTACTACAATGAGCAGTTCTTC. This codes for CANSLRGIYYYNEQFF.

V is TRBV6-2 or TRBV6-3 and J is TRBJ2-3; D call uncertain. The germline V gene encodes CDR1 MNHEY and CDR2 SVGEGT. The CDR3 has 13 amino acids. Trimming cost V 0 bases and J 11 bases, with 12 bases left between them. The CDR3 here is CASSYSAIPMQYF. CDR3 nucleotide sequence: TGTGCCAGCAGTTACTCTGCGATCCCTATGCAGTATTTT.

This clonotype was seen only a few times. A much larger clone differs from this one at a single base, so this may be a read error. The CDR3 reads CASSPQWGLYEQYF. CDR3 coding DNA: TGTGCCAGCAGTCCTCAGTGGGGTCTCTACGAGCAGTACTTC. The chain is built from TRBV12-3 or TRBV12-4 and TRBJ2-7; no clear D gene. This CDR3 region has 14 residues. Trimming pared 5 bases from V and 3 bases from J, leaving 14 bases between.

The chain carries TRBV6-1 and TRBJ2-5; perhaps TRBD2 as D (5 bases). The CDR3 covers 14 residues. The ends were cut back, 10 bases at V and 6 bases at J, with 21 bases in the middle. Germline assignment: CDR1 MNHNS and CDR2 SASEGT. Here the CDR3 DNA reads TGTGCCAACAATCACCCCCGGAACGGGAAGACCCAGTACTTC. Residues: CANNHPRNGKTQYF.

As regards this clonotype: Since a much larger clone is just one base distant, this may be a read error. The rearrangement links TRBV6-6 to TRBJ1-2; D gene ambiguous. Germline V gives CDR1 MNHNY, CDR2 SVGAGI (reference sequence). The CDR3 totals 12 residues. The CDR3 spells CASSYLSYVYTF. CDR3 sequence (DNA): TGTGCCAGCAGTTACCTCAGCTATGTCTACACCTTC.

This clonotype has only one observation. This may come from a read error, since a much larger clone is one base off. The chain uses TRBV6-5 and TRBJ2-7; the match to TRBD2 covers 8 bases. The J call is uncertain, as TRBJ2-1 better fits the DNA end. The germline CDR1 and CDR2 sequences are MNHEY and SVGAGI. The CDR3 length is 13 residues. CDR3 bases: TGTGCCAGCGCGGGGGGCAGGGGATACGAGCAGTTCTTC. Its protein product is CASAGGRGYEQFF.

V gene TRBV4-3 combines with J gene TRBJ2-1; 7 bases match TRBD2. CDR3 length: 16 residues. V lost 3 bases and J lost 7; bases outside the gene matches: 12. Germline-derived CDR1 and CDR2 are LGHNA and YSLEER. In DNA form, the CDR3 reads TGCGCCAGCAGCCAGGTCATGGGACTACCGAGTAATGAGCAGTTCTTC. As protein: CASSQVMGLPSNEQFF.

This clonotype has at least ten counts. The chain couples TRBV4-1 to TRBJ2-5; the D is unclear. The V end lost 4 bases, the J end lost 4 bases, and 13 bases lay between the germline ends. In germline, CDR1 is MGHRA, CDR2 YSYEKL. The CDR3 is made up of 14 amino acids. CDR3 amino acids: CASSRLVRTETQYF. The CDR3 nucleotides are TGCGCCAGCAGCCGGTTGGTGAGGACAGAGACCCAGTACTTC.

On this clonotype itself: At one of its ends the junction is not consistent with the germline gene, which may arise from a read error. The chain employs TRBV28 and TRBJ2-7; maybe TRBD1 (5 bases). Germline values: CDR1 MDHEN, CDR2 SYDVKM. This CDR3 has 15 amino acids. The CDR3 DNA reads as TGTGCCAGCAGTTTAAGCCCAGGGATCTCCTACGAGCAGCACTTC. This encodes CASSLSPGISYEQHF.

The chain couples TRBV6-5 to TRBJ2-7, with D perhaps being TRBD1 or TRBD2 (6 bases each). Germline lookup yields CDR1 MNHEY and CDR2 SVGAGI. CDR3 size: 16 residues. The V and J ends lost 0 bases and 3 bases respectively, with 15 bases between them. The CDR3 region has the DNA TGTGCCAGCAGTTACTCGAGAGGGGGGAACTACTACGAGCAGTACTTC. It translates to CASSYSRGGNYYEQYF.

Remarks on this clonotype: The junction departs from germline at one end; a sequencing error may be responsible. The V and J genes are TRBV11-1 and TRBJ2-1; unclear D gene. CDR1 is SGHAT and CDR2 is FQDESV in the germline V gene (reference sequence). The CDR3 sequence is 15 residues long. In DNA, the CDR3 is TGTGCCAGCAGCTTAGAACAAGCGAACTACAACGAGCAGTTCTTC. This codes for CASSLEQANYNEQFF.

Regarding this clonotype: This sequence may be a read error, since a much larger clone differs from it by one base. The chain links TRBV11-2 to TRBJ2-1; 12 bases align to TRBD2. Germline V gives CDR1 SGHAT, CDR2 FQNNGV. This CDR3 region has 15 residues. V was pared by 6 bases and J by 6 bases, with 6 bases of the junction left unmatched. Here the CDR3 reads CASSRGLAGSNEQFF. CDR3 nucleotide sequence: TGTGCCAGCAGTCGAGGACTAGCGGGAAGCAATGAGCAGTTCTTC.